The T cell receptor beta chain described here comes from a study of T cells in Graves' hyperthyroidism and ophthalmopathy. Study-wide points: Ophthalmopathy was identified by the model a median approximately 6.4 months ahead of onset.

The CDR3 consists of 14 residues. Deletions cut 1 base from V and 5 bases from J, with 9 bases between. The germline V gene has CDR1 SGHAT and CDR2 FQNNGV. Aged 18 to 65, the patients had hyperthyroidism that was newly diagnosed and had lasted under 2 months. This clonotype has a count of ten or more. The antigen remains undetermined. Template material for amplifying TCR beta CDR3 regions consisted of RNA transcripts. HTBI primers were used for first-round RT-PCR of the TCR CDR3. TCRdb itself ran the multiplex PCR reads through MiXCR, one entry per CDR3 protein. The repertoire holds 300,000 to 450,000 distinct CDR3 sequences, with approximately 25% as singletons.

This receptor was obtained from a middle-aged man with Graves' hyperthyroidism. The chain combines TRBV11-2 with TRBJ2-1; D not resolved. Sequencing was performed on blood. In DNA form, the CDR3 reads TGTGCCAGCAGCTTAGGAGGCAGCCACAATGAGCAGTTCTTC. This encodes CASSLGGSHNEQFF.